The present T cell receptor beta chain was sequenced within a study of cytomegalovirus exposure and HLA in healthy donors. The CDR3 consists of 15 residues. Trimming removed 4 bases from V and 6 bases from J, with 19 bases in between. Germline lookup yields CDR1 WSHSY and CDR2 SAAADI. About this clone: No antigen is known for it.

PCR primers comprised 60 Vbeta and 13 Jbeta primers. Libraries were prepared by immunoSEQ multiplex PCR; TCRdb keeps only in-frame clonotypes and omits some of them. Found here are roughly 40,000 clones; the top ten clones hold about 8%. The study, taken as a whole, reports: Reports indicate that TCR beta sequences accurately predicted the HLA-A and HLA-B alleles of most subjects. Most sequenced TCRs were rare (though some public TCRs occurred in many donors). Some highly shared sequence variants likely arose as a pipeline artifact.

Sequencing was performed on PBMCs. This chain joins TRBV10-2 and TRBJ2-7; the D gene is possibly TRBD1 (6 bases). The origin of this receptor is a male donor in good health and CMV-seronegative. CDR3 sequence reads: CASSVRIGGVFEQYF. The CDR3 DNA reads as TGCGCCAGCAGTGTAAGGATAGGGGGAGTTTTCGAGCAGTACTTC.